The clone carrying this T cell receptor beta chain was seen repeatedly, ten times or more. Its antigen is undetermined. Using RNA transcripts, the TCR beta CDR3 regions were amplified. The workflow started with a first-round RT-PCR run with HTBI primers and then moved on to a second-round multiplex PCR. TCRdb passed the multiplex PCR reads through MiXCR, listing each CDR3 protein once. This table has 600,000 to 650,000 distinct CDR3 sequences, 20% to 25% appearing once. The sample comes from a study of Graves' ophthalmopathy and Graves' hyperthyroidism. Ophthalmopathy not arising within 18 months of follow-up defined hyperthyroidism as stable. Patients in the hyperthyroidism group, adults aged 18 to 65, were newly diagnosed, under 2 months' duration. General study results and limits: The model flagged ophthalmopathy progression at 70% to 71% sensitivity and around 72% specificity.

V dropped 5 bases and J dropped 5; count of bases not matched to a gene: 5. Looked up from germline, CDR1 is MDHEN and CDR2 is SYDVKM. CDR3 length equals 14 residues. The sequenced material came from peripheral blood. The chain recombines TRBV28 with TRBJ2-1; 8 nucleotides align to TRBD2. The sequence was obtained from a woman in her late teens or twenties with stable Graves' hyperthyroidism. Some clones in this sample may be carry-over from other donors' samples. CDR3 loop: CASSASGLNNEQFF. The CDR3 coding sequence is TGTGCCAGCAGTGCTAGCGGGTTAAACAATGAGCAGTTCTTC.